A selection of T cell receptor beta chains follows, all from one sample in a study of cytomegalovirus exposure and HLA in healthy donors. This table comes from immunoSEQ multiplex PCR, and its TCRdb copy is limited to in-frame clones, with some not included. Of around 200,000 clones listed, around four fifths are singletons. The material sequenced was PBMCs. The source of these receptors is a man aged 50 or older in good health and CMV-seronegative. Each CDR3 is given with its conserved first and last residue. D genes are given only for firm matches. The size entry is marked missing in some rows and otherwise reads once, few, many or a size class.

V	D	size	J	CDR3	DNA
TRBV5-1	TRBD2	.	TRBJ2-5	CASREEGLAGGSQETQYF	TGCGCCAGCAGAGAGGAGGGACTAGCGGGAGGAAGTCAAGAGACCCAGTACTTC
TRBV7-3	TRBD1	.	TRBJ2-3	CASSFDRGTTDTQYF	TGTGCCAGCAGCTTCGACAGGGGCACCACAGATACGCAGTATTTT
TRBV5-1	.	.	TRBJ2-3	CASSSSGSTDTQYF	TGCGCCAGCAGCTCATCAGGGAGCACAGATACGCAGTATTTT
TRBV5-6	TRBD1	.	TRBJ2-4	CASSFGQGADIQYF	TGTGCCAGCAGCTTCGGACAGGGGGCCGACATTCAGTACTTC
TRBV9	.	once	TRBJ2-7	CASSADYPSYEQYF	TGTGCCAGCAGCGCTGACTATCCTAGTTACGAGCAGTACTTC
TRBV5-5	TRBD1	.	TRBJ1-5	CASSLETGVTQPQHF	TGTGCCAGCAGCTTGGAGACAGGGGTTACTCAGCCCCAGCATTTT
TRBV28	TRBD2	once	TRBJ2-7	CASERGGYEQYF	TGTGCCAGTGAGCGGGGGGGATACGAGCAGTACTTC
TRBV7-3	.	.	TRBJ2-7	CASSLTQGFGNEQYF	TGTGCCAGCAGCCTTACCCAGGGATTTGGAAACGAGCAGTACTTC
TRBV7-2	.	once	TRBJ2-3	CASSLVAGSDTQYF	TGTGCCAGCAGCTTAGTGGCAGGGTCAGATACGCAGTATTTT
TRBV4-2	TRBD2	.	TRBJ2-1	CASSDSGRNNEQFF	TGTGCCAGCAGCGACAGCGGGAGGAACAATGAGCAGTTCTTC
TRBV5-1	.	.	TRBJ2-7	CASSRPTDLYEQYF	TGCGCCAGCAGCAGACCGACTGACCTTTATGAGCAGTACTTC
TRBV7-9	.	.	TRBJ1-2	CASSLGQGIWNYGYTF	TGTGCCAGCAGCTTAGGCCAGGGTATCTGGAACTATGGCTACACCTTC
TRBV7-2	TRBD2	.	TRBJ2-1	CASSSGLAGGIYNEQFF	TGTGCCAGCAGCTCCGGACTAGCGGGGGGAATATACAATGAGCAGTTCTTC
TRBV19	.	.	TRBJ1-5	CASSIASGRDSNQPQHF	TGTGCCAGTAGTATAGCGTCGGGTCGTGATAGCAATCAGCCCCAGCATTTT
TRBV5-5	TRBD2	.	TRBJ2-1	CASSTSSGRAPYNEQFF	TGTGCCAGCAGCACTTCTAGCGGGAGGGCCCCCTACAATGAGCAGTTCTTC
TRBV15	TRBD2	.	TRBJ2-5	CATSRRLAGETQYF	TGTGCCACCAGCAGAAGACTAGCGGGAGAGACCCAGTACTTC
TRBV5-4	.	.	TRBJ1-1	CASSLRGGEAFF	TGTGCCAGCAGCTTGCGGGGGGGTGAAGCTTTCTTT
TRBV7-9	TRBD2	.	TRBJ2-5	CASRSWTSERETQYF	TGTGCCAGCAGAAGTTGGACTAGCGAGCGAGAGACCCAGTACTTC
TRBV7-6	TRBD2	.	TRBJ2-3	CASGGVRATDTQYF	TGTGCCTCCGGGGGGGTTAGGGCCACAGATACGCAGTATTTT
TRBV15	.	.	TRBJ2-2	CATSGQIGGDTGELFF	TGTGCCACCAGCGGACAGATCGGTGGGGACACCGGGGAGCTGTTTTTT
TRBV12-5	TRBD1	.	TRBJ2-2	CASADRGQGTGELFF	TGTGCTAGTGCGGACAGGGGGCAGGGGACCGGGGAGCTGTTTTTT
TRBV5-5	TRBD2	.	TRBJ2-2	CASSSSRGEIGELFF	TGTGCCAGCAGCTCCTCACGGGGGGAGATCGGGGAGCTGTTTTTT
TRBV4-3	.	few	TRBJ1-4	CASSQDLGSEKLFF	TGCGCCAGCAGCCAAGATCTGGGTAGCGAAAAACTGTTTTTT
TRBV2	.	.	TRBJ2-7	CASSDQNYEQYF	TGTGCCAGCAGTGACCAAAACTACGAGCAGTACTTC
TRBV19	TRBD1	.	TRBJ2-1	CASSVQGAPYNEQFF	TGTGCCAGTAGTGTACAGGGGGCCCCCTACAATGAGCAGTTCTTC
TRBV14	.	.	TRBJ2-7	CASSRIGVLYEQYF	TGTGCCAGCAGTAGGATCGGGGTCCTCTACGAGCAGTACTTC
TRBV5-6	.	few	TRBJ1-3	CASSLDRVSGNTIYF	TGTGCCAGCAGCCTAGACAGAGTCTCTGGAAACACCATATATTTT
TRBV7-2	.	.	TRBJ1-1	CASSLGGTTAFF	TGTGCCAGCAGCTTAGGAGGCACCACGGCTTTCTTT
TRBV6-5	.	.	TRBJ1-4	CASSYRRHEKLFF	TGTGCCAGCTCGTATCGGAGGCATGAAAAACTGTTTTTT
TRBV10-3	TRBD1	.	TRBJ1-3	CAIRPGQGGPGNTIYF	TGTGCCATCAGGCCCGGACAGGGAGGGCCTGGAAACACCATATATTTT
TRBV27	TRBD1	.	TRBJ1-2	CASSSRQGPGLVGYTF	TGTGCCAGCAGTTCCCGACAGGGGCCGGGGCTAGTTGGCTACACCTTC
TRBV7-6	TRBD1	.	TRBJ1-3	CASKTGEGGNTIYF	TGTGCCAGCAAGACAGGGGAAGGTGGAAACACCATATATTTT
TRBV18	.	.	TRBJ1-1	CASSPGSTREAFF	TGTGCCAGCTCACCGGGGTCTACTAGGGAAGCTTTCTTT
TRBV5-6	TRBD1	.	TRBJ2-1	CAGSLGQSYNEQFF	TGTGCCGGCAGCCTGGGACAGAGCTACAATGAGCAGTTCTTC
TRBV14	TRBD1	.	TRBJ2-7	CASSQGVDRGSYEQYF	TGTGCCAGCAGCCAAGGGGTGGACAGGGGCTCCTACGAGCAGTACTTC
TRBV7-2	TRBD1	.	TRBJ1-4	CASSYLGQGTNEKLFF	TGTGCCAGCAGCTACCTCGGACAGGGAACTAATGAAAAACTGTTTTTT
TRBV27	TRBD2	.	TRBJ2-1	CASSFTRPSGSSSYNEQFF	TGTGCCAGCAGTTTCACCAGGCCTAGCGGGTCAAGCTCCTACAATGAGCAGTTCTTC
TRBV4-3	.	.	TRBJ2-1	CASSQGPYNEQFF	TGCGCCAGCAGCCAGGGGCCCTACAATGAGCAGTTCTTC
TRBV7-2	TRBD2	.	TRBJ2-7	CASSFRLAGGPYEQYF	TGTGCCAGCAGCTTCAGACTAGCGGGAGGACCCTACGAGCAGTACTTC
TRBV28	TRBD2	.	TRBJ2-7	CASRVPSGNFEQYF	TGTGCCAGCAGAGTGCCTAGCGGGAATTTCGAGCAGTACTTC
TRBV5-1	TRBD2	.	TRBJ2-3	CASTTRLRASGGGSTDTQYF	TGCGCCAGCACTACCCGATTACGGGCTAGCGGGGGGGGAAGCACAGATACGCAGTATTTT
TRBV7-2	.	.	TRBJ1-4	CASSRGSWGQSVEKLFF	TGTGCCAGCAGCAGAGGGTCGTGGGGGCAGAGTGTTGAAAAACTGTTTTTT
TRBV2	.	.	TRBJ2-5	CASKISVVTQYF	TGTGCCAGCAAGATTAGCGTCGTGACCCAGTACTTC